This T cell receptor beta chain was sequenced during a study of beta chain features in type 1 diabetes. Study conclusions and caveats: Whatever favoring of shorter templates PCR might show would apply equally to patients and controls. For cells with high TCR expression, cDNA sequencing could yield over-representation.

This clone was observed a few times. Its antigen is undetermined. The whole isolated RNA underwent reverse transcription, so sequencing captured expressed TCRB transcripts. Sequencing was performed with immunoSEQ multiplex PCR; in TCRdb, only in-frame clones are kept and a portion is missing. The sample shows 400,000 to 600,000 clones, 30% of them seen only once. There are 17 residues in the CDR3. Looked up from germline, CDR1 is MDHEN and CDR2 is SYDVKM. Trimming took 2 bases from V and 0 from J, leaving 14 bases between them. This sequence was found in a man aged 18 to 29 in good health. Sequenced sample: naive CD4+ T cells from blood. This chain uses TRBV28 with TRBJ2-1; possibly TRBD1 or TRBD2 for D (5 bases each). The chain's CDR3 is CASSLKTGLYSYNEQFF. The CDR3 DNA sequence: TGTGCCAGCAGTTTAAAGACGGGGCTATACTCCTACAATGAGCAGTTCTTC.